This TCR beta chain was recovered during a study of T cells after somatic rescue of genetic block (dated by TCRdb to 2018 to 2020). About the investigation overall: The study assessed how robust, over the long term, a T-cell system was when the system had developed through somatic rescue of a genetic block in T-cell development.

Comment on this clone: What antigen it recognizes has not been identified. Base qualities are not recorded, but no much larger clone differs from it by a single base.

The library came from the immunoSEQ multiplex PCR assay. Entries here come from immuneACCESS through TCRdb and include only in-frame sequences with V and J called. Some clones fail to appear in such tables; in the studies checked, an unresolved V gene covers under half of the shortfall, and the cause of the remainder is unknown. The sample has around 14,000 clones on record, just over 70% of them singletons. 14% of the sample lies in the top ten. Relative to germline, V is 3 bases shorter and J is 0 bases shorter, with 7 bases between their ends. Taken from the germline V gene, the CDR1 and CDR2 loops are SGDLS and YYNGEE. Including cysteine and phenylalanine, the CDR3 has 14 amino acids. Left in the record is the CDR3 DNA by itself, 42 bases read in frame from the first base.

The receptor was derived from a boy younger than 18. Specimen: peripheral blood mononuclear cells (PBMCs). The rearranged segments are TRBV9 and TRBJ1-5, with the D gene too uncertain to name. The CDR3 region has the sequence CASSADNSNQPQHF. The bases are TGTGCCAGCAGCGCAGATAATAGCAATCAGCCCCAGCATTTT. The CDR3 plus the reference TRBV9 and TRBJ1-5 genes for the other parts give the full variable domain: DSGVTQTPKHLITATGQRVTLRCSPRSGDLSVYWYQQSLDQGLQFLIQYYNGEERAKGNILERFSAQQFPDLHSELNLSSLELGDSALYFCASSADNSNQPQHFGDGTRLSIL.